What follows are 24 T cell receptor beta chains derived from one specimen sequenced in a study of beta chain features in type 1 diabetes. cDNA synthesis used the whole RNA isolate, giving expressed TCRB sequences. The assay was immunoSEQ multiplex PCR, and TCRdb's table has in-frame clones only and misses some. The sample lists roughly 150,000 clones, roughly 10% occurring once. The sample comprised central memory CD4+ T cells from blood. These TCRs come from a man aged 18 to 29 in good health.

V is TRBV6-5 and J is TRBJ2-7; no definite D call. Germline V CDR1 and CDR2: MNHEY, SVGAGI. Trimming pared 2 bases from V and 5 bases from J, leaving 7 bases between. The CDR3 has 12 amino acids. The CDR3 loop reads CASSYPPHEQYF. The CDR3 bases are TGTGCCAGCAGTTACCCACCGCACGAGCAGTACTTC.

Concerning this clone itself: An end of the junction differs from the germline gene, which may be a read error. This chain joins TRBV27 and TRBJ1-2; D is possibly TRBD1 (5 bases). Germline CDR1 MNHEY, CDR2 SMNVEV (reference sequence). The CDR3 is 16 residues long. This CDR3 is CASILSMRGSNYGYTF. CDR3 sequence (DNA): TGTGCCAGCATTTTATCGATGAGGGGCTCAAACTATGGCTACACCTTC.

The chain employs TRBV7-9 and TRBJ2-1, with 10 bases aligning to TRBD2. V was pared by 4 bases and J by 8 bases, with 8 bases of the junction left unmatched. CDR3 length: 15 residues. Germline CDR1 reads SEHNR; CDR2 reads FQNEAQ (reference sequence). The CDR3 loop is CASSSSGRAVDEQFF. The CDR3 DNA is TGTGCCAGCAGCTCCAGCGGGAGGGCCGTCGATGAGCAGTTCTTC.

The V gene is TRBV6-6, the J gene TRBJ2-1; D uncertain. This CDR3 is 10 amino acids long. Germline values: CDR1 MNHNY, CDR2 SVGAGI (reference sequence). Between the trimmed V and J ends, which lost 7 bases and 5 bases, there was a span of 3 bases. CDR3 loop: CASINNEQFF. For the CDR3, the DNA is TGTGCCAGCATCAACAATGAGCAGTTCTTC.

The chain couples TRBV28 to TRBJ2-1; D gene unclear. CDR1 is MDHEN and CDR2 is SYDVKM in the germline V gene. With 5 bases removed from V and 6 bases from J, the gap between germline ends came to 14 bases. The CDR3 has 14 amino acids. Written as DNA, the CDR3 is TGTGCCAGCAGTCTGCCCCAACAAACCAATGAGCAGTTCTTC. Protein product: CASSLPQQTNEQFF. Full variable domain (remainder filled in from reference TRBV28 and TRBJ2-1): DVKVTQSSRYLVKRTGEKVFLECVQDMDHENMFWYRQDPGLGLRLIYFSYDVKMKEKGDIPEGYSVSREKKERFSLILESASTNQTSMYLCASSLPQQTNEQFFGPGTRLTVL.

V gene TRBV9 combines with J gene TRBJ2-4, with D perhaps matching TRBD2 (6 bases). The CDR3 covers 16 residues. V was clipped by 4 bases and J by 6 bases, with 20 bases between them. Germline V gives CDR1 SGDLS, CDR2 YYNGEE. The CDR3 nucleotides are TGTGCCAGCAGCCTGCAGGGAGGTCGTCCGGGAAACATTCAGTACTTC. It encodes CASSLQGGRPGNIQYF.

Worth noting for this clone: At the DNA level, this CDR3 is encoded by other sequences in the same sample as well. Here the CDR3 DNA reads TGTGCCAGCTCACCACCGTTGGGGAACACTGAAGCTTTCTTT. Translation gives CASSPPLGNTEAFF. The V gene is TRBV18, the J gene TRBJ1-1; D gene ambiguous. The CDR3 contains 14 residues. CDR1 KGHSH and CDR2 LQKENI come from the germline V gene. Trimming took 0 bases from V and 1 from J, leaving 6 bases between them.

This clone came up a few times. V and J are TRBV14 and TRBJ2-3; TRBD1 agrees at 7 bases. Germline V lookup: CDR1 SGHDN, CDR2 FVKESK. Trimming removed 1 base from V and 1 base from J; junction bases left unmatched: 5. The CDR3 length is 16 residues. The CDR3: CASSQGRGPGTDTQYF. CDR3 DNA sequence: TGTGCCAGCAGCCAAGGTAGGGGGCCGGGCACAGATACGCAGTATTTT.

The chain employs TRBV30 and TRBJ2-7; possible D gene TRBD2, 5 bases. The length of the CDR3 is 14 residues. V was trimmed by 2 bases and J by 2 bases, leaving 13 bases between them. In germline, CDR1 is GTSNPN, CDR2 SVGIG (reference sequence). CDR3 region: CAWSSGGVTYEQYF. CDR3 in DNA: TGTGCCTGGAGTAGTGGAGGAGTAACCTACGAGCAGTACTTC.

The chain uses TRBV10-3 and TRBJ2-3; the D is unclear. This CDR3 contains 14 residues. CDR1 and CDR2 (germline): ENHRY, SYGVKD. V was shortened by 0 bases and J by 0 bases, with 4 bases between the two germline ends. CDR3 protein: CAISESTSTDTQYF. CDR3 nucleotide sequence: TGTGCCATCAGTGAGTCTACTAGCACAGATACGCAGTATTTT.

As concerns this clone: The identical CDR3 is also encoded by other nucleotide sequences in the sample. V and J are TRBV6-5 and TRBJ2-3; no clear D gene. Per germline, CDR1 MNHEY and CDR2 SVGAGI. CDR3 length: 14 residues. The V gene lost 0 bases and the J gene lost 0 bases, with 4 bases spanning the gap. CDR3 amino acids: CASSYSGSTDTQYF. The CDR3 nucleotides read TGTGCCAGCAGTTACTCGGGCAGCACAGATACGCAGTATTTT.

This clone was counted between two and nine times. The chain employs TRBV5-4 and TRBJ2-4, with no clear D. This CDR3 is 11 amino acids long. Germline V gene data show CDR1 as SGHNT and CDR2 as YYREEE (reference sequence). With 3 bases removed from V and 13 bases from J, the gap between germline ends came to 11 bases. CDR3 DNA sequence: TGTGCCAGCAGCTCGTCAAGCCTCCAGTACTTC. Translation gives CASSSSSLQYF.

This clone was observed a few times. This rearrangement joins TRBV20-1 to TRBJ2-1; D is unclear. Trimming took 2 bases from V and 5 from J, leaving 4 bases between them. Germline CDR1 and CDR2: DFQATT and SNEGSKA (reference sequence). This CDR3 has 11 residues. CDR3 sequence: CSARLDNEQFF. CDR3 sequence (DNA): TGCAGTGCTAGACTCGACAATGAGCAGTTCTTC.

This clone was recorded at least ten times. The genes are TRBV7-2 and TRBJ2-1, with D uncertain. This CDR3 comprises 15 residues. Germline V gene lookup returns CDR1 SGHTA and CDR2 FQGNSA. Trimming took 1 base from V and 2 from J, leaving 9 bases between them. CDR3 region: CASSLEGLAYNEQFF. The CDR3 DNA is TGTGCCAGCAGCTTAGAAGGTTTGGCCTACAATGAGCAGTTCTTC.

This clone was counted a few times. The CDR3 sequence: CATRRRDNEQFF. CDR3 nucleotide sequence: TGTGCCACACGCCGCCGGGACAATGAGCAGTTCTTC. This chain uses TRBV15 with TRBJ2-1; D is unclear. CDR3 length: 12 residues. V was trimmed by 9 bases and J by 5 bases, leaving 11 bases between them. Germline values: CDR1 LNHNV, CDR2 YYDKDF (reference sequence).

In this sample, this clone turned up once. The rearrangement links TRBV18 to TRBJ2-7; the match to TRBD1 covers 8 bases. The germline CDR1 and CDR2 sequences are KGHSH and LQKENI. The CDR3 spans 16 residues. Trimming at V came to 4 bases and at J to 5 bases, leaving 13 bases not matched to a gene. This chain's CDR3 is CASSLSSGTGKNEQYF. Written as DNA, the CDR3 is TGTGCCAGCTCACTCTCTTCCGGGACAGGTAAAAACGAGCAGTACTTC.

This clone was seen a handful of times. CDR3 DNA: TGTGCCAGCAGTGATCACAACTCTGGGGCCAACGTCCTGACTTTC. Protein sequence: CASSDHNSGANVLTF. This chain uses TRBV2 with TRBJ2-6; D is ambiguous. The length of the CDR3 is 15 residues. Trimming removed 3 bases at V and 0 bases at J, with 6 bases between. CDR1 and CDR2 (germline): SNHLY, FYNNEI.

This chain joins TRBV29-1 and TRBJ2-1, with 7 bases lining up with TRBD2. Unmatched junction bases numbered 6, after V lost 2 bases and J lost 2 bases. The CDR3 is made up of 15 amino acids. Germline loops: CDR1 SQVTM, CDR2 ANQGSEA. The CDR3 region is CSVEFGLAAYNEQFF. For the CDR3, the DNA is TGCAGCGTTGAATTTGGGCTAGCGGCCTACAATGAGCAGTTCTTC.

The V call is TRBV7-2, the J call TRBJ2-3; D assignment may be TRBD1 or TRBD2 (5 bases each). The CDR3 has 15 amino acids. Trimming stripped 0 bases from V and 6 bases from J, with 13 bases between. Germline loops: CDR1 SGHTA, CDR2 FQGNSA. The CDR3 nucleotides read TGTGCCAGCAGCTTAGCGGGACGGACCGATGATACGCAGTATTTT. Translating it yields CASSLAGRTDDTQYF.

This clone is deemed medium-sized. This sequence joins TRBV29-1 and TRBJ2-7; TRBD2 is a possible D gene (8 bases). CDR3 length: 13 residues. V was cut by 4 bases and J by 7 bases, with 17 bases left in between. Looked up from germline, CDR1 is SQVTM and CDR2 is ANQGSEA. For the CDR3, the DNA is TGCAGCGTTGCCCCGACAGGGACTAGGGAGCAGTACTTC. Translation gives CSVAPTGTREQYF.

This sequence joins TRBV23-1 and TRBJ1-5, with D maybe TRBD1 (5 bases). TRBV23-1 is identified as an open reading frame with a role that is uncertain. CDR3 size: 13 residues. Trimming pared 4 bases from V and 5 bases from J, leaving 9 bases between. The CDR3 DNA is TGCGCCAGCAGTCCAGGGTCACATCAGCCCCAGCATTTT. Amino acids: CASSPGSHQPQHF.

This sequence joins TRBV5-4 and TRBJ2-7; 7 nucleotides agree with TRBD1. Trimming at V came to 10 bases and at J to 4 bases, leaving 8 bases not matched to a gene. Germline CDR1 reads SGHNT; CDR2 reads YYREEE (reference sequence). This CDR3 is 12 amino acids long. In nucleotides, the CDR3 is TGTGCCGCGCGCCGGGACAGATACGAGCAGTACTTC. Translating it yields CAARRDRYEQYF.

In this sample, this clone turned up a few times. The chain is built from TRBV9 and TRBJ1-2, with unresolved D. The V and J ends lost 0 bases and 4 bases respectively, with 10 bases between them. The CDR3 has 14 amino acids. Looked up from germline, CDR1 is SGDLS and CDR2 is YYNGEE. The CDR3 DNA follows: TGTGCCAGCAGCGTAGAGGCCAGTTCCTATGGCTACACCTTC. Its protein is CASSVEASSYGYTF. The variable domain in full, with the rest retrieved from reference TRBV9 and TRBJ1-2, is DSGVTQTPKHLITATGQRVTLRCSPRSGDLSVYWYQQSLDQGLQFLIQYYNGEERAKGNILERFSAQQFPDLHSELNLSSLELGDSALYFCASSVEASSYGYTFGSGTRLTVV.

This clone appeared many times. V gene TRBV5-1 combines with J gene TRBJ2-1; D is unclear. The germline CDR1 and CDR2 sequences are SGHRS and YFSETQ. Trimming took off 0 bases at V and 5 bases at J, with 6 bases between the two ends. The CDR3 is 13 residues long. CDR3 region: CASSLGFDNEQFF. The CDR3 DNA follows: TGCGCCAGCAGCTTGGGATTTGACAATGAGCAGTTCTTC.